This TCR beta chain stems from a study of CD8 T cells in ankylosing spondylitis (dated by TCRdb to about 2017). In terms of the full investigation: T cell receptor beta repertoires were profiled in healthy donors and ankylosing spondylitis patients so that disease-linked TCR variants could be found. In total, the full study cohort was made up of 100 to 140 healthy donors and approximately 27 ankylosing spondylitis patients. Peripheral blood was sampled, and synovial fluid was also collected from ankylosing spondylitis patients. Study-wide findings and limitations: A TCR beta motif made up of about eight highly homologous amino acid variants appeared to be characteristic of blood from ankylosing spondylitis patients. According to the report, matched synovial fluid samples from ankylosing spondylitis patients were significantly enriched for the disease-linked clones. Some TCR beta motif variants had previously been reported in synovial fluid and blood of reactive arthritis patients, which suggested common disease-initiation mechanisms. The disease-linked clones had a CD8+ phenotype and were found at relatively low frequencies in peripheral blood.

Via the germline V gene, CDR1 is SQVTM and CDR2 ANQGSEA. Reading from cysteine to phenylalanine, the CDR3 counts 13 amino acids. The kept DNA is CDR3 alone, 39 bases in frame from the first base. V gives up 2 bases and J gives up 1 base, and the segment between their germline ends measures 8 bases. This clonotype was recorded many times. There is no known antigen for this receptor. Per-nucleotide qualities are absent, and no much larger clonotype sits a single base away. Sequenced using an Illumina HiSeq 2500. TCR beta libraries were prepared by quantitative 5'-RACE with molecular barcodes. For the original study's pipeline: To identify disease-linked TCR variants, a new computational method was used, one built on a probabilistic model of VDJ rearrangement. TCRdb ran its own pipeline on the public reads, namely fastp trimming at Q25 and MiXCR clone calling, and kept in-frame beta chains. Identical CDR3 proteins give one entry, which carries the most common genes and DNA. It is TCRdb's table, rather than the study itself, that gives the V and J calls and clone size. This sample gives over 100,000 distinct CDR3 sequences in total; approximately 10% of them show up just once. The ten most abundant clones make up around 4.1% of the sample.

The clonotype was recovered from a female donor with ankylosing spondylitis or in good health (not recorded which). The specimen was blood, either unsorted or a sorted T cell fraction (not recorded which). The sequence joins TRBV29-1 to TRBJ2-5; the D gene cannot be resolved reliably. The nucleotide sequence reads as follows: TGCAGCGTTGAAAGGGCTCCCCAAGAGACCCAGTACTTC. This sequence encodes CSVERAPQETQYF.